The 21 T cell receptor beta chains listed next were all sequenced from one sample in a study of T cell changes during pregnancy in multiple sclerosis. Assay used: immunoSEQ multiplex PCR; TCRdb lists only in-frame clones, some missing. The sample holds 58,000 or so clones, around nine tenths seen once. The sample consisted of peripheral blood, taken in the first trimester of pregnancy. The receptors were sampled from a female donor in good health, enrolled as a control in a pregnancy study.

The chain recombines TRBV5-4 with TRBJ1-2; tentative D call: TRBD1 (5 bases). The CDR3 has 15 residues. Trimming removed 0 bases from V and 4 bases from J, with 13 bases in between. Looked up from germline, CDR1 is SGHNT and CDR2 is YYREEE (reference sequence). The CDR3 bases are TGTGCCAGCAGCTTGGAAAGTGCGGGGCCCTATGGCTACACCTTC. Encoded protein: CASSLESAGPYGYTF.

The chain links TRBV19 to TRBJ1-1, with D uncertain. V lost 6 bases and J lost 7, with 9 bases in between. The CDR3 is made up of 11 amino acids. Germline V CDR1 and CDR2: LNHDA, SQIVND (reference sequence). In DNA form, the CDR3 reads TGTGCCAGTAGGGCCAGGTATGAAGCTTTCTTT. Its translation is CASRARYEAFF.

The V gene is TRBV7-9, the J gene TRBJ2-1; TRBD2 might be the D (5 bases). There are 16 residues in the CDR3. The germline CDR1 and CDR2 sequences are SEHNR and FQNEAQ (reference sequence). The V end lost 10 bases, the J end lost 3 bases, and 22 bases lay between the germline ends. CDR3 DNA sequence: TGTGCCACCCGGATCGTGAGCGGCCTTTACTACAATGAGCAGTTCTTC. Its translation is CATRIVSGLYYNEQFF.

The rearrangement links TRBV2 to TRBJ1-5; D perhaps matches TRBD1 (6 bases). The length of the CDR3 is 15 residues. V shed 6 bases and J shed 2 bases, with 14 bases lying between them. In germline, CDR1 is SNHLY, CDR2 FYNNEI. The CDR3 DNA follows: TGTGCCAGCAGGGATGGACAGTCGGGCAATCAGCCCCAGCATTTT. It encodes CASRDGQSGNQPQHF. Full variable domain (rest looked up from reference TRBV2 and TRBJ1-5): EPEVTQTPSHQVTQMGQEVILRCVPISNHLYFYWYRQILGQKVEFLVSFYNNEISEKSEIFDDQFSVERPDGSNFTLKIRSTKLEDSAMYFCASRDGQSGNQPQHFGDGTRLSIL.

The chain combines TRBV6-5 with TRBJ1-4; TRBD1 matches at 8 bases. The CDR3 length is 14 residues. Germline CDR1 MNHEY, CDR2 SVGAGI. Trimming removed 6 bases from V and 6 bases from J; junction bases left unmatched: 6. The CDR3 sequence is CASRRQGWDEKLFF. CDR3 in DNA: TGTGCCAGCAGAAGACAGGGGTGGGATGAAAAACTGTTTTTT.

The V call is TRBV7-3, the J call TRBJ2-3; no clear D gene. The length of the CDR3 is 14 residues. Per the germline V gene, CDR1 is SGHTA and CDR2 is FQGTGA. Trimming shortened V by 4 bases and J by 6 bases, and 14 bases separated the two germline ends. The CDR3 is CASSSPGFIDTQYF. DNA of the CDR3: TGTGCCAGCAGCTCCCCCGGTTTTATTGATACGCAGTATTTT.

The J gene is TRBJ2-3, the V gene TRBV27; 9 nucleotides agree with TRBD2. The CDR3 covers 14 residues. V lost 5 bases, J lost 4 bases, and 4 bases stayed unmatched. The germline V gene encodes CDR1 MNHEY and CDR2 SMNVEV (reference sequence). CDR3 DNA sequence: TGTGCCAGCAGTATCGCGGGGGGGCCAGATACGCAGTATTTT. This translates into CASSIAGGPDTQYF.

This chain joins TRBV19 and TRBJ2-1, with 9 bases matching TRBD2. The CDR3 extends over 14 amino acids. Germline loops: CDR1 LNHDA, CDR2 SQIVND (reference sequence). V lost 5 bases, J lost 8 bases, and 7 bases stayed unmatched. In DNA, the CDR3 is TGTGCCAGTAGTCCAGCGGGGGGTATCTATGAGCAGTTCTTC. It yields the protein CASSPAGGIYEQFF.

V and J are TRBV5-6 and TRBJ2-7, with TRBD2 identical over 8 bases. The V gene's germline CDR1 is SGHDT and CDR2 YYEEEE. Germline trimming cut 0 bases from V and 6 bases from J; bases unmatched to any gene: 8. The CDR3 runs 15 residues. The CDR3 coding sequence is TGTGCCAGCAGCTTGGATGTCGGGAGGGCCTCCGAGCAGTACTTC. This translates into CASSLDVGRASEQYF.

This clone showed up just once. The germline gene is not matched at one end of the junction; a read error may be the cause. This rearrangement joins TRBV7-7 to TRBJ2-2, with 8 nucleotides matching TRBD2. The CDR3 contains 15 residues. The germline gives CDR1 SSHAT, CDR2 FNYEAQ (reference sequence). CDR3 in amino acids: CASSSGLADDGELFF. The CDR3 DNA follows: TGTGCTAGCAGCTCCGGACTAGCAGACGACGGGGAGCTGTTTTTT.

V is TRBV28 and J is TRBJ2-5, with D possibly TRBD2 on 6 matching bases. V dropped 8 bases and J dropped 1 base, with 11 bases sitting between them. In germline, CDR1 is MDHEN, CDR2 SYDVKM. The CDR3 is made up of 13 amino acids. The CDR3 region has the DNA TGTGCCAGCGGGAGCGGGCGCCAAGAGACCCAGTACTTC. Translating gives CASGSGRQETQYF.

V usage is TRBV9 and J usage is TRBJ2-3, with 8 bases fitting TRBD1. Germline-derived CDR1 and CDR2 are SGDLS and YYNGEE. The trim removed 0 bases at V and 4 bases at J, leaving 4 bases unmatched. This CDR3 region has 15 residues. Here the CDR3 reads CASSVAGGLADTQYF. CDR3 coding DNA: TGTGCCAGCAGCGTAGCAGGGGGCCTTGCAGATACGCAGTATTTT. Full variable domain (rest looked up from reference TRBV9 and TRBJ2-3): DSGVTQTPKHLITATGQRVTLRCSPRSGDLSVYWYQQSLDQGLQFLIQYYNGEERAKGNILERFSAQQFPDLHSELNLSSLELGDSALYFCASSVAGGLADTQYFGPGTRLTVL.

The genes are TRBV5-6 and TRBJ2-2, with D possibly being TRBD2 (7 bases). The CDR3 has 18 amino acids. V gave up 4 bases and J gave up 5 bases, with 24 bases separating them. Germline CDR1 and CDR2: SGHDT and YYEEEE. CDR3 nucleotide sequence: TGTGCCAGCAGCCCACTGAAGGGGAGGGGGAGGAGGACCGGGGAGCTGTTTTTT. Its protein product is CASSPLKGRGRRTGELFF.

The chain is built from TRBV7-3 and TRBJ2-1; TRBD2 agrees at 8 bases. The length of the CDR3 is 15 residues. CDR1 SGHTA and CDR2 FQGTGA come from the germline V gene. Trimming at V came to 0 bases and at J to 4 bases, leaving 2 bases not matched to a gene. CDR3 bases: TGTGCCAGCAGCTTAACTCCTAGCGGGTACAATGAGCAGTTCTTC. Residues: CASSLTPSGYNEQFF.

The chain combines TRBV18 with TRBJ2-7, with D perhaps TRBD2 (6 bases). This CDR3 region has 14 residues. Germline V gene sequence: CDR1 KGHSH, CDR2 LQKENI. V dropped 5 bases and J dropped 3 bases, with 14 bases sitting between them. The CDR3 region has the DNA TGTGCCAGCTCAAGATCGGGACTCCGCTACGAGCAGTACTTC. Amino acid sequence: CASSRSGLRYEQYF. Together with reference TRBV18 and TRBJ2-7, the CDR3 gives the full variable domain: NAGVMQNPRHLVRRRGQEARLRCSPMKGHSHVYWYRQLPEEGLKFMVYLQKENIIDESGMPKERFSAEFPKEGPSILRIQQVVRGDSAAYFCASSRSGLRYEQYFGPGTRLTVT.

The V call is TRBV7-2, the J call TRBJ2-7, with 10 nucleotides matching TRBD2. Unmatched junction bases numbered 2, after V lost 1 base and J lost 2 bases. Looked up from germline, CDR1 is SGHTA and CDR2 is FQGNSA. This CDR3 is 15 amino acids long. CDR3 DNA: TGTGCCAGCAGCTTAGAGGGACTAGCGACCTACGAGCAGTACTTC. Translating gives CASSLEGLATYEQYF.

The V call is TRBV28, the J call TRBJ2-7; TRBD1 matches at 8 bases. After removal of 6 bases from V and 5 bases from J, the junction contained 3 bases not matched to a gene. The V gene's germline CDR1 is MDHEN and CDR2 SYDVKM. The length of the CDR3 is 12 residues. CDR3 nucleotides: TGTGCCAGCAGGGACAGGGTACACGAGCAGTACTTC. Translation gives CASRDRVHEQYF.

CDR3 sequence (DNA): TGTGCCAGCAGCGTCGGACAGGGGGGCTTTGGCTACACCTTC. Encoded protein: CASSVGQGGFGYTF. The chain is built from TRBV9 and TRBJ1-2; 10 bases are shared with TRBD1. Trimming took 2 bases from V and 7 from J; bases not matched to a gene: 5. The CDR3 totals 14 residues. The germline V gene has CDR1 SGDLS and CDR2 YYNGEE.

Only a few counts were recorded for this clone. V gene TRBV7-9 combines with J gene TRBJ1-1; TRBD1 aligns across 7 bases. CDR1 and CDR2 from the germline V gene are SEHNR and FQNEAQ (reference sequence). Trimming removed 7 bases from V and 8 bases from J; junction bases left unmatched: 10. The CDR3 sequence is 13 residues long. The CDR3 is CASTGQQTGEAFF. CDR3 nucleotide sequence: TGTGCCAGCACGGGACAGCAAACAGGGGAAGCTTTCTTT.

The CDR3 region is CASSPPGRGSTDTQYF. The CDR3 DNA sequence: TGTGCCAGCTCACCTCCTGGGCGGGGGTCCACAGATACGCAGTATTTT. The chain recombines TRBV18 with TRBJ2-3; 7 nucleotides align to TRBD2. The CDR3 covers 16 residues. V lost 3 bases, J lost 2 bases, and 8 bases stayed unmatched. Germline CDR1 reads KGHSH; CDR2 reads LQKENI.

The rearrangement joins TRBV5-5 to TRBJ2-7; D call uncertain. The CDR3 consists of 12 residues. V lost 1 base and J 3 bases, leaving 5 bases between the germline ends. CDR1 SGHKS and CDR2 YYEKEE come from the germline V gene (reference sequence). CDR3 residues: CASSLTSYEQYF. The DNA of the CDR3 is TGTGCCAGCAGCTTGACCAGCTACGAGCAGTACTTC.